What follows is one T cell receptor (beta chain) and its context. Its specificity is unknown. The data are from a study of cytomegalovirus exposure and HLA in healthy donors. 13 Jbeta primers and 60 Vbeta primers were used for the PCR. The data were produced by immunoSEQ multiplex PCR, yet TCRdb's version contains in-frame clones alone and is incomplete. The data hold around 180,000 clones, with around 78% observed a single time. Study observations and caveats: The investigators catalogued 150 to 200 TCR beta chains as cytomegalovirus-associated. Most TCR beta V segments were productive about 87% or about 30% of the time in an earlier analysis. Across donors, most TCRs were seen rarely, yet some public ones were widespread.

CDR1 is SGHRS and CDR2 is YFSETQ in the germline V gene. Deletions cut 7 bases from V and 8 bases from J, with 21 bases between. This CDR3 has 15 residues. The sample comprised PBMCs. This clonotype originated in a woman in her 50s in good health and CMV-seropositive. This chain connects TRBV5-1 to TRBJ1-4; maybe TRBD1 (6 bases). CDR3 in amino acids: CASHSSTGSNEKLFF. The CDR3 DNA follows: TGCGCCAGCCACTCTTCAACAGGGAGTAACGAAAAACTGTTTTTT.